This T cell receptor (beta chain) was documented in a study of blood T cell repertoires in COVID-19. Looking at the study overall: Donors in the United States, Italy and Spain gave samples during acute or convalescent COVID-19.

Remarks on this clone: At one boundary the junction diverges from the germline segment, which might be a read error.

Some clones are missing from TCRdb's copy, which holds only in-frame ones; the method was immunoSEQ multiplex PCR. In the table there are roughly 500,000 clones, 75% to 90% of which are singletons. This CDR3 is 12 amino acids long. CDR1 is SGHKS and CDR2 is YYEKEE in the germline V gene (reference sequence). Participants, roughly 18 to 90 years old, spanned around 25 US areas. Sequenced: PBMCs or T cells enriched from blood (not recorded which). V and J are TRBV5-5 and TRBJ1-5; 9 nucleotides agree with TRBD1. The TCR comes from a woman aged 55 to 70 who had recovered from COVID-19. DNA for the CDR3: TGTGCCAGCAGCCCGATTGGGGACAGGGAAGATTTT. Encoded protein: CASSPIGDREDF.